The 4 T cell receptor beta chains below were found in one sample sequenced in a study of cytomegalovirus exposure and HLA in healthy donors. In the PCR, 60 Vbeta and 13 Jbeta primers were used. Using immunoSEQ multiplex PCR, the repertoire was profiled, and TCRdb retains in-frame clones only, with some absent. The table includes about 31,000 clones, over 60% detected once. Sequenced input: PBMCs. The receptors originated from a man between 35 and 55 years old in good health and CMV-seropositive.

CDR3 protein: CASAGFGLTTDTQYF. The CDR3 DNA is TGTGCCAGCGCGGGATTTGGACTTACCACAGATACGCAGTATTTT. V is TRBV14 and J is TRBJ2-3, with D maybe TRBD2 (6 bases). The CDR3 sequence is 15 residues long. Trimming cost V 8 bases and J 2 bases, with 17 bases left between them. Germline loops: CDR1 SGHDN, CDR2 FVKESK.

For the CDR3, the DNA is TGCGCCAGCAGCCAAGGGACTGATTCAACTAATGAAAAACTGTTTTTT. Its protein is CASSQGTDSTNEKLFF. The chain carries TRBV4-1 and TRBJ1-4; D remains ambiguous. Germline V CDR1 and CDR2: MGHRA, YSYEKL. This CDR3 spans 16 amino acids. The V and J ends lost 1 base and 0 bases respectively, with 9 bases between them.

Of note for this clone: Additional DNA sequences in this sample encode the identical CDR3. The gene calls are TRBV20-1 and TRBJ2-1, with a weak D call TRBD1 (5 bases). The CDR3 is made up of 11 amino acids. Trimming cost V 3 bases and J 9 bases, with 9 bases left between them. Germline CDR1 and CDR2: DFQATT and SNEGSKA (reference sequence). CDR3 region: CSARGQLEQFF. In DNA, the CDR3 is TGCAGTGCTAGGGGGCAGCTTGAGCAGTTCTTC.

The chain couples TRBV2 to TRBJ2-1; 8 bases are a match to TRBD1. With V trimmed by 9 bases and J by 6 bases, 7 bases remained unmatched. CDR3 length: 13 residues. Germline V gene lookup returns CDR1 SNHLY and CDR2 FYNNEI. The CDR3 sequence is CARAPGQVNEQFF. The DNA of the CDR3 is TGTGCCAGGGCTCCGGGACAGGTCAATGAGCAGTTCTTC.